This T cell receptor beta chain was identified during a study of blood T cell repertoires in COVID-19. Profiling relied on immunoSEQ multiplex PCR, and the TCRdb table lists in-frame clones only, not all of them. The data hold around 450,000 clones, with roughly 91% observed a single time. Trimming cost V 3 bases and J 7 bases, with 13 bases left between them. CDR1 is DFQATT, CDR2 SNEGSKA, per germline (reference sequence). There are 13 residues in the CDR3. Cohort 3 recovery required two negative PCRs, clearance, or symptom resolution. This chain connects TRBV20-1 to TRBJ1-5; D is ambiguous. The sample was PBMCs or T cells enriched from blood (not recorded which). This sequence originates from a man aged 18-30 years who had recovered from COVID-19. CDR3 sequence: CSASTTEGQPQHF. The CDR3 coding sequence is TGCAGTGCTAGTACTACCGAGGGCCAGCCCCAGCATTTT.